This T cell receptor beta chain originates from a study of blood T cell repertoires in COVID-19. Turning to the study itself: PBMCs, B-cell-depleted T cells, or T cells were the source of the cDNA or gDNA that made up the material.

Sequencing used immunoSEQ multiplex PCR; TCRdb keeps in-frame clones, though not all of them. The sample shows nearly 300,000 clones, approximately 88% of them seen only once. This clone was counted a few times. The germline V gene has CDR1 SGHRS and CDR2 YFSETQ. This CDR3 has 15 amino acids. The V end lost 4 bases, the J end lost 4 bases, and 15 bases lay between the germline ends. This chain uses TRBV5-1 with TRBJ2-1, with D possibly matching TRBD2 (6 bases). The TCR originated in a woman aged 25 to 39 who had recovered from COVID-19. The material sequenced was peripheral blood. DNA for the CDR3: TGCGCCAGCAGCCCCGGGGGTAGTGGATACAATGAGCAGTTCTTC. Encoded protein: CASSPGGSGYNEQFF.